These T cell receptor beta chains were read from a single sample in a study of blood T cell repertoires in COVID-19. Here immunoSEQ multiplex PCR was the method, and the copy in TCRdb shows in-frame clones only, minus some. The table shows some 89,000 clones, with approximately 81% occurring only once. Input material: peripheral blood. These receptors came from a man aged 60-69 years with acute or convalescent COVID-19. CDR3s include the opening cysteine and the closing phenylalanine or tryptophan. The D gene is left open where the match is weak. Where a row states a size, it is once, few, many or the class of an expanded clone; other rows omit it.

clone size	V gene	J gene	D gene	CDR3 protein	CDR3 DNA
NA	TRBV5-6	TRBJ1-5	TRBD1	CASTRKLTGAHGQPQHF	TGTGCCAGCACCAGAAAACTGACAGGGGCGCATGGTCAGCCCCAGCATTTT
NA	TRBV5-6	TRBJ2-3	NA	CASSLDGRGPDTQYF	TGTGCCAGCAGCTTGGACGGGAGAGGTCCAGATACGCAGTATTTT
NA	TRBV11-3	TRBJ2-1	TRBD2	CASSHRGGSYNEQFF	TGTGCCAGCAGCCATCGGGGGGGGTCCTACAATGAGCAGTTCTTC
NA	TRBV7-9	TRBJ1-5	NA	CASSLSGPSAVGQPQHF	TGTGCCAGCAGCTTAAGTGGCCCATCGGCGGTAGGTCAGCCCCAGCATTTT
few	TRBV7-2	TRBJ2-2	TRBD1	CASSPALQGVPGELFF	TGTGCCAGCAGCCCGGCCCTCCAGGGGGTCCCCGGGGAGCTGTTTTTT
few	TRBV29-1	TRBJ1-1	NA	CSGREVGGQAFF	TGCAGCGGCCGGGAGGTGGGAGGCCAAGCTTTCTTT
few	TRBV11-2	TRBJ1-2	TRBD1	CASSPDRDYGYTF	TGTGCCAGCAGCCCCGACAGGGACTATGGCTACACCTTC
NA	TRBV2	TRBJ2-1	NA	CASSVEKIDNEQFF	TGTGCCAGCAGTGTTGAGAAAATCGACAATGAGCAGTTCTTC
NA	TRBV24-1	TRBJ1-6	TRBD1	CATSENRQGSSSPLHF	TGTGCCACCAGTGAGAATAGACAGGGGAGTAGTTCACCCCTCCACTTT
NA	TRBV7-2	TRBJ2-5	TRBD2	CASSLIAGGPQETQYF	TGTGCCAGCAGTTTGATAGCGGGGGGACCTCAAGAGACCCAGTACTTC
NA	TRBV27	TRBJ2-7	NA	CASRKTGISYEQYF	TGTGCCAGCAGAAAAACAGGGATTTCCTACGAGCAGTACTTC
once	TRBV19	TRBJ2-1	NA	CASSIDGTDEQFF	TGTGCCAGTAGTATAGACGGGACTGATGAGCAGTTCTTC
NA	TRBV2	TRBJ1-2	NA	CASSTENYGYTF	TGTGCCAGCAGTACAGAAAACTATGGCTACACCTTC
NA	TRBV5-4	TRBJ2-1	NA	CASSLASGSGGNEQFF	TGTGCCAGCAGCTTGGCGTCCGGGAGTGGAGGAAATGAGCAGTTCTTC
NA	TRBV9	TRBJ2-5	TRBD1	CASSAGFGTAQQETQYF	TGTGCCAGCAGTGCCGGATTTGGGACAGCGCAGCAAGAGACCCAGTACTTC
NA	TRBV18	TRBJ2-2	TRBD2	CASSRTSGRTIHNTGELFF	TGTGCCAGCTCCCGCACTAGCGGGAGGACAATCCATAACACCGGGGAGCTGTTTTTT
NA	TRBV4-1	TRBJ2-7	TRBD2	CASSQDGTIYEQYF	TGCGCCAGCAGCCAAGATGGGACTATTTACGAGCAGTACTTC
NA	TRBV6-5	TRBJ2-7	NA	CASIRGAGATYEQYF	TGTGCCAGCATTCGGGGGGCAGGGGCCACCTACGAGCAGTACTTC
NA	TRBV6-1	TRBJ1-5	NA	CASSEVLSSFRPQHF	TGTGCCAGCAGTGAAGTTTTGAGTAGTTTTAGACCCCAGCATTTT
NA	TRBV6-5	TRBJ1-3	TRBD1	CASSYTTGVGNTIYF	TGTGCCAGCAGTTACACTACAGGGGTCGGAAACACCATATATTTT
NA	TRBV12-5	TRBJ2-3	TRBD2	CASGLLLAGGTSTDTQYF	TGTGCTAGTGGTTTGCTACTAGCGGGAGGTACTAGCACAGATACGCAGTATTTT
NA	TRBV19	TRBJ2-7	NA	CASSSQVRGEQYF	TGTGCCAGTAGTAGCCAAGTCCGGGGTGAGCAGTACTTC
NA	TRBV5-5	TRBJ2-5	TRBD1	CASSLAGQGRRGETQYF	TGTGCCAGCAGCTTGGCAGGACAGGGGCGACGGGGAGAGACCCAGTACTTC
NA	TRBV6-5	TRBJ2-7	TRBD2	CATGGAYEQYF	TGTGCCACCGGGGGGGCGTACGAGCAGTACTTC
NA	TRBV9	TRBJ2-1	TRBD1	CASTPRDRADEQFF	TGTGCCAGCACCCCCCGGGACAGGGCCGATGAGCAGTTCTTC
NA	TRBV9	TRBJ2-2	NA	CASSVDGRRTGELFF	TGTGCCAGCAGCGTAGACGGGAGAAGGACCGGGGAGCTGTTTTTT
NA	TRBV7-9	TRBJ1-2	NA	CASSLASTDYGYTF	TGTGCCAGCAGCTTAGCGTCGACAGACTATGGCTACACCTTC
NA	TRBV15	TRBJ2-2	TRBD2	CATSRESSGYTGELFF	TGTGCCACCAGCAGAGAGTCTAGCGGTTATACCGGGGAGCTGTTTTTT
NA	TRBV10-2	TRBJ2-5	TRBD1	CASSGPIDRAQETQYF	TGCGCCAGCAGTGGGCCCATAGACAGGGCCCAAGAGACCCAGTACTTC
NA	TRBV18	TRBJ2-7	NA	CASSTTQYEQYF	TGTGCCAGCTCAACGACACAATACGAGCAGTACTTC
NA	TRBV27	TRBJ2-7	TRBD2	CASSGLGTSRYEQYF	TGTGCCAGCAGTGGACTCGGGACTAGCCGATACGAGCAGTACTTC
NA	TRBV19	TRBJ1-2	NA	CASRWGTESHGYTF	TGTGCCAGTAGATGGGGGACTGAGTCGCATGGCTACACCTTC
NA	TRBV19	TRBJ1-6	NA	CASSPTGRDSPLHF	TGTGCCAGTAGTCCCACAGGGAGGGATTCACCCCTCCACTTT
NA	TRBV28	TRBJ2-2	NA	CASTGNTGELFF	TGTGCCAGCACAGGGAACACCGGGGAGCTGTTTTTT
NA	TRBV6-1	TRBJ1-1	NA	CASSDVQGRTEAFF	TGTGCCAGCAGTGACGTACAGGGAAGGACTGAAGCTTTCTTT
few	TRBV5-4	TRBJ2-5	TRBD1	CASSSGGQETQYF	TGTGCCAGCAGCTCAGGGGGCCAAGAGACCCAGTACTTC
NA	TRBV20-1	TRBJ2-1	TRBD2	CSASSPAGGRSFLFF	TGCAGTGCTAGTAGTCCAGCGGGGGGCCGTTCTTTTTTGTTCTTC
NA	TRBV30	TRBJ1-6	TRBD1	CAWSSFGDRTRDSPLHF	TGTGCCTGGAGTTCTTTCGGGGACAGGACAAGAGATTCACCCCTCCACTTT
NA	TRBV19	TRBJ1-1	NA	CASRLLGGPMNTEAFF	TGTGCCAGTAGATTATTGGGTGGGCCCATGAACACTGAAGCTTTCTTT
once	TRBV11-1	TRBJ2-7	TRBD2	CASSLGRGAYEQYF	TGTGCCAGCAGCTTAGGGCGGGGGGCCTACGAGCAGTACTTC
NA	TRBV2	TRBJ1-5	TRBD1	CASRDRVGNQPQHF	TGTGCCAGCAGAGACAGGGTTGGCAATCAGCCCCAGCATTTT
once	TRBV5-8	TRBJ2-5	TRBD1	CASSSGQGITQYF	TGTGCCAGCAGCTCGGGACAGGGGATTACCCAGTACTTC
NA	TRBV3-1/TRBV3-2	TRBJ1-2	NA	CASSPYHDPGDYTF	TGTGCCAGCAGCCCTTATCATGACCCAGGGGACTACACCTTC
NA	TRBV15	TRBJ2-1	NA	CATSRDKAYNEQFF	TGTGCCACCAGCAGGGACAAAGCCTACAATGAGCAGTTCTTC
NA	TRBV6-1	TRBJ1-1	NA	CASSELWGGDTEAFF	TGTGCCAGCAGTGAATTGTGGGGGGGGGACACTGAAGCTTTCTTT
NA	TRBV23-1	TRBJ2-1	TRBD1	CASSRTGDNNEQFF	TGCGCCAGCAGTCGGACAGGGGACAACAATGAGCAGTTCTTC